This TCR beta chain came from a study of blood T cell repertoires in COVID-19. The wider study: Sites across the United States, Italy and Spain contributed samples from acute and convalescent COVID-19. Sources were T cells, B-cell-depleted T cells, or PBMCs; the material itself was cDNA or gDNA.

The repertoire was sequenced with immunoSEQ multiplex PCR; TCRdb's copy has only in-frame clones and lacks some. The sample gives 65,000 to 75,000 clones, around 87% of which show up once; around 30% is in the top ten. Germline values: CDR1 SGHRS, CDR2 YFSETQ. CDR3 size: 16 residues. V lost 4 bases and J lost 0; bases outside the gene matches: 9. The chain joins TRBV5-1 to TRBJ1-1; TRBD1 agrees at 7 bases. The source is a woman older than 75 with active or convalescent COVID-19. What was sequenced was peripheral blood. CDR3 loop: CASSPGTVPLNTEAFF. DNA for the CDR3: TGCGCCAGCAGCCCCGGGACAGTACCTTTGAACACTGAAGCTTTCTTT.